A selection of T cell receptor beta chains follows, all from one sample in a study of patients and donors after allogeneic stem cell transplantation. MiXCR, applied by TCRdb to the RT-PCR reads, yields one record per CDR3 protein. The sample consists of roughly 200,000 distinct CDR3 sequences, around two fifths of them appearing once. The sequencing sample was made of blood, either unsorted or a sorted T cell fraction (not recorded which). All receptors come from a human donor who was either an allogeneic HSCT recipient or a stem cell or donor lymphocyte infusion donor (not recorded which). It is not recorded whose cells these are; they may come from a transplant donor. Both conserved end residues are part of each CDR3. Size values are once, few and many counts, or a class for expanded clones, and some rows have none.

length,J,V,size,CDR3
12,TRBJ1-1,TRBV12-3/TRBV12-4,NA,CASTGTNTEAFF
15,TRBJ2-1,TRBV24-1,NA,CATSGFQPGYNEQFF
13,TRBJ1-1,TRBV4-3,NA,CASSQEVESEAFF
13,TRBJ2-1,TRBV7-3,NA,CASSLRGNNEQFF
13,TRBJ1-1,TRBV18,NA,CASSPSIDTEAFF
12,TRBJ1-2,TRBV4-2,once,CASSQDVQGYTF
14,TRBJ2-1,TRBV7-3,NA,CASSSGLSPDEQFF
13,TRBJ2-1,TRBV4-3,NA,CASSQDKRTGCLF
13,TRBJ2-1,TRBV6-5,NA,CASSYSRYNEQFF
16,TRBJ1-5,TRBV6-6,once,CASSYRTGRSNQPQHF